This TCR beta chain was profiled in a study of blood T cell repertoires in COVID-19. As for the study in general: The United States, Italy and Spain supplied acute and convalescent COVID-19 samples.

In germline, CDR1 is SGHRS, CDR2 YFSETQ. Trimming stripped 4 bases from V and 0 bases from J, with 14 bases between. The CDR3 is made up of 16 amino acids. The method was immunoSEQ multiplex PCR; TCRdb's version includes in-frame clones alone and lacks a portion of them. This table has 99,000 or so clones, 65% to 90% appearing once. Material: peripheral blood. The V gene is TRBV5-1, the J gene TRBJ2-1; a possible D gene is TRBD2 (6 bases). This sequence originates from a man aged 45 to 65 with acute or convalescent COVID-19. This CDR3 is CASSPGAGNSYNEQFF. The CDR3 DNA follows: TGCGCCAGCAGCCCCGGCGCGGGAAACTCCTACAATGAGCAGTTCTTC.